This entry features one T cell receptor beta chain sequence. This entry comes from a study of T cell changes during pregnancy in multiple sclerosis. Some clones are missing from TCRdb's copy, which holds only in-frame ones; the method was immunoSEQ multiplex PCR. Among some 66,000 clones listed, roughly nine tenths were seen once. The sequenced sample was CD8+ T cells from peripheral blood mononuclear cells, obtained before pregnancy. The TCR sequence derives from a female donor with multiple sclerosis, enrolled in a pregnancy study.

The CDR3 loop is CASSQDQNGGGYSGANVLTF. CDR3 sequence (DNA): TGCGCCAGCAGCCAAGATCAGAATGGCGGGGGCTACTCTGGGGCCAACGTCCTGACTTTC. The rearrangement joins TRBV4-1 to TRBJ2-6, with TRBD2 as a possible D gene (7 bases). The CDR3 length is 20 residues. Trimming took off 0 bases at V and 0 bases at J, with 18 bases between the two ends. CDR1 and CDR2 from the germline V gene are MGHRA and YSYEKL.